Below, 8 T cell receptor beta chains from the same sample are listed, as sequenced in a study of blood T cell repertoires in COVID-19. Measured with immunoSEQ multiplex PCR; TCRdb has only the in-frame clones, and not every one. The table shows 250,000 or so clones, with 86% occurring only once. Sequencing input: PBMCs or T cells enriched from blood (not recorded which). The receptors stem from a woman between 45 and 60 years old who had recovered from COVID-19.

This clone showed up just a few times. The chain is built from TRBV11-3 and TRBJ2-7; D may be TRBD2 (5 bases). Germline lookup yields CDR1 SGHNT and CDR2 YENEEA. The CDR3 contains 13 residues. V was clipped by 4 bases and J by 2 bases, with 9 bases between them. This chain's CDR3 is CASSSDLTYEQYF. Here the CDR3 DNA reads TGTGCCAGCAGCTCGGACTTAACCTACGAGCAGTACTTC.

This chain connects TRBV6-4 to TRBJ2-3; TRBD2 agrees at 11 bases. Germline loops: CDR1 MRHNA, CDR2 SNTAGT. The CDR3 spans 16 residues. With 3 bases clipped from V and 0 bases from J, the junction kept 2 bases outside the gene matches. CDR3 sequence (DNA): TGTGCCAGCAGTGAACTAGCGGGAGAGAGCACAGATACGCAGTATTTT. Amino acids: CASSELAGESTDTQYF.

V is TRBV18 and J is TRBJ1-1, with 8 nucleotides matching TRBD1. The length of the CDR3 is 15 residues. Unmatched junction bases numbered 16, after V lost 6 bases and J lost 10 bases. Germline loops: CDR1 KGHSH, CDR2 LQKENI. In DNA form, the CDR3 reads TGTGCCAGCTCTCAGTCCCGGGACAGGAGACCGGGAGCTTTCTTT. Encoded protein: CASSQSRDRRPGAFF.

The chain uses TRBV14 and TRBJ2-3, with TRBD2 as a possible D gene (5 bases). The CDR3 is made up of 16 amino acids. Trimming took 4 bases from V and 3 from J, leaving 17 bases between them. CDR1 is SGHDN, CDR2 FVKESK, per germline. CDR3 coding DNA: TGTGCCAGCAGCCGCCCGGGGTATATTGGGACAGATACGCAGTATTTT. Translation: CASSRPGYIGTDTQYF.

Only one count was recorded for this clone. The chain uses TRBV6-5 and TRBJ1-5; no firm D call. CDR1 and CDR2 from the germline V gene are MNHEY and SVGAGI. The CDR3 is 13 residues long. With 6 bases removed from V and 4 bases from J, the gap between germline ends came to 10 bases. The CDR3 sequence is CASRETQNQPQHF. DNA for the CDR3: TGTGCCAGCAGGGAGACTCAGAATCAGCCCCAGCATTTT.

Regarding this clone: Other DNA sequences in the same sample also yield this CDR3. The gene calls are TRBV27 and TRBJ1-1; D might be TRBD1 (6 bases). Deletions cut 3 bases from V and 4 bases from J, with 15 bases between. The length of the CDR3 is 15 residues. The germline gives CDR1 MNHEY, CDR2 SMNVEV (reference sequence). CDR3 protein: CASSFRGSGSTEAFF. In nucleotides, the CDR3 is TGTGCCAGCAGTTTCAGGGGCTCGGGGAGCACTGAAGCTTTCTTT.

The J gene is TRBJ1-2, the V gene TRBV3-1 (or the pseudogene TRBV3-2), with D tentatively TRBD1 (5 bases). The V gene's germline CDR1 is LGHDT and CDR2 YNNKEL (reference sequence). This CDR3 spans 13 amino acids. Trimming took 1 base from V and 2 from J, leaving 5 bases between them. The CDR3 DNA sequence: TGTGCCAGCAGCCAAGGACAGAACTATGGCTACACCTTC. Its translation: CASSQGQNYGYTF.

The table lists this clone with a count of one. V usage is TRBV9 and J usage is TRBJ1-6, with 7 bases lining up with TRBD1. The trim removed 4 bases at V and 8 bases at J, leaving 9 bases unmatched. The germline V gene encodes CDR1 SGDLS and CDR2 YYNGEE. This CDR3 spans 15 amino acids. CDR3 sequence (DNA): TGTGCCAGCAGCAACCGGGACAGAGCCTATTCACCCCTCCACTTT. This sequence encodes CASSNRDRAYSPLHF.